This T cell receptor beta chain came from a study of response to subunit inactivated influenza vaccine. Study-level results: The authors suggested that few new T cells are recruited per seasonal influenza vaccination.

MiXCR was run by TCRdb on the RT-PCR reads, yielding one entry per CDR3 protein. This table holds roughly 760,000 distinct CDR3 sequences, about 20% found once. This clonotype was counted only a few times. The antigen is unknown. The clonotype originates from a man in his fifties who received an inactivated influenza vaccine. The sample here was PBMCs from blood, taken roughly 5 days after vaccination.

For the CDR3, the DNA is TGTGCCTGGAGTGTAGGTACGGCGAACACTGAAGCTTTCTTT. Its translation: CAWSVGTANTEAFF. The chain is built from TRBV30 and TRBJ1-1; D gene ambiguous. Trimming cost V 0 bases and J 1 base, with 9 bases left between them. This CDR3 is 14 amino acids long. CDR1 is GTSNPN, CDR2 SVGIG, per germline (reference sequence).